The source of this T cell receptor (beta chain) is a study of neurological immune-mediated disorders. Germline V CDR1 and CDR2: SGHNT, YYREEE (reference sequence). V dropped 3 bases and J dropped 10 bases, with 8 bases sitting between them. This CDR3 spans 11 amino acids. TCRdb re-called the 5' RACE reads with MiXCR, one entry per CDR3 protein. This table holds 35,000 to 55,000 distinct CDR3 sequences, about 6.9% found once. This clonotype was counted a few times. The sorted libraries drew on 1 million T cells that were CD4+ or CD8+. This clonotype was obtained from a woman in her 40s in good health. The chain uses TRBV5-4 and TRBJ2-1; the D is unclear. The sequenced sample was CD4+ T cells from blood. CDR3 amino acids: CASSSLREQFF. DNA for the CDR3: TGTGCCAGCAGCTCTTTGAGGGAGCAGTTCTTC. Using reference TRBV5-4 and TRBJ2-1 for the parts outside the CDR3, the full variable domain is ETGVTQSPTHLIKTRGQQVTLRCSSQSGHNTVSWYQQALGQGPQFIFQYYREEENGRGNFPPRFSGLQFPNYSSELNVNALELDDSALYLCASSSLREQFFGPGTRLTVL.